These 18 T cell receptor beta chains were sequenced from one sample in a study of T cells in lung cancer brain metastases. Here immunoSEQ multiplex PCR was the method, and the copy in TCRdb shows in-frame clones only, minus some. This sample carries some 2,200 clones, less than 95% of them seen once, and the ten largest clones take around 3.6%. Sequenced sample: tumor tissue from the primary lung tumor. The receptors were gathered from a man in his 70s with non-small cell lung cancer.

V is TRBV28 and J is TRBJ1-6; perhaps TRBD1 as D (5 bases). CDR1 and CDR2 from the germline V gene are MDHEN and SYDVKM. V lost 1 base and J lost 6, with 10 bases in between. The CDR3 is made up of 15 amino acids. CDR3 residues: CASSLSGTVNSPLHF. Here the CDR3 DNA reads TGTGCCAGCAGTTTATCCGGGACGGTTAATTCACCCCTCCACTTT. Full variable domain (outside the CDR3, taken from reference TRBV28 and TRBJ1-6): DVKVTQSSRYLVKRTGEKVFLECVQDMDHENMFWYRQDPGLGLRLIYFSYDVKMKEKGDIPEGYSVSREKKERFSLILESASTNQTSMYLCASSLSGTVNSPLHFGNGTRLTVT.

About this clone itself: In the same sample, other DNA sequences code for this CDR3. The rearrangement uses TRBV30 and TRBJ1-5; tentative D call: TRBD1 (6 bases). Trimming shortened V by 1 base and J by 2 bases, and 6 bases separated the two germline ends. The CDR3 covers 13 residues. Germline V CDR1 and CDR2: GTSNPN, SVGIG (reference sequence). Written as DNA, the CDR3 is TGTGCCTGGAGTGGACAGGGCAATCAGCCCCAGCATTTT. Residues: CAWSGQGNQPQHF.

V usage is TRBV10-3 and J usage is TRBJ2-5; the D gene is possibly TRBD1 (5 bases). This CDR3 has 14 amino acids. Trimming stripped 0 bases from V and 4 bases from J, with 9 bases between. Germline V lookup: CDR1 ENHRY, CDR2 SYGVKD. CDR3: CAISESQAGETQYF. Written as DNA, the CDR3 is TGTGCCATCAGTGAGTCACAGGCCGGAGAGACCCAGTACTTC.

The chain uses TRBV7-9 and TRBJ1-1; D is possibly TRBD1 (6 bases). Germline V lookup: CDR1 SEHNR, CDR2 FQNEAQ (reference sequence). This CDR3 has 15 amino acids. Trimming stripped 1 base from V and 4 bases from J, with 13 bases between. CDR3 protein: CASSLVGGGSTEAFF. The CDR3 DNA sequence: TGTGCCAGCAGCTTAGTGGGAGGGGGGAGCACTGAAGCTTTCTTT.

This chain uses TRBV27 with TRBJ1-5; TRBD1 matches at 10 bases. V lost 8 bases, J lost 7 bases, and 5 bases stayed unmatched. The germline V gene encodes CDR1 MNHEY and CDR2 SMNVEV (reference sequence). There are 13 residues in the CDR3. The CDR3 DNA reads as TGTGCCAGCGGTGACAGGGGGCAACAGCCCCAGCATTTT. Translation gives CASGDRGQQPQHF.

The genes are TRBV19 and TRBJ1-6; D gene ambiguous. The CDR3 extends over 14 amino acids. Germline loops: CDR1 LNHDA, CDR2 SQIVND (reference sequence). Trimming left V 3 bases short and J 7 bases short, with 10 bases between. In DNA form, the CDR3 reads TGTGCCAGTAGTATTCTACTTCGCAATTCACCCCTCCACTTT. Its protein product is CASSILLRNSPLHF. The full variable domain, completed using reference TRBV19 and TRBJ1-6, is DGGITQSPKYLFRKEGQNVTLSCEQNLNHDAMYWYRQDPGQGLRLIYYSQIVNDFQKGDIAEGYSVSREKKESFPLTVTSAQKNPTAFYLCASSILLRNSPLHFGNGTRLTVT.

The chain carries TRBV9 and TRBJ1-6; 9 bases align to TRBD1. J lost 2 bases, V lost 4 bases, and 7 bases had no gene match. CDR3 length: 17 residues. The germline gives CDR1 SGDLS, CDR2 YYNGEE. The CDR3 DNA reads as TGTGCCAGCAGCCCCAGGGACAGGGCGCCCTATAATTCACCCCTCCACTTT. Its translation: CASSPRDRAPYNSPLHF.

The chain carries TRBV13 and TRBJ2-1; D is possibly TRBD1 or TRBD2 (5 bases each). Trimming shortened V by 5 bases and J by 3 bases, and 8 bases separated the two germline ends. Germline V gives CDR1 PRHDT, CDR2 FYEKMQ (reference sequence). This CDR3 has 13 residues. CDR3 nucleotide sequence: TGTGCCAGCAGCCCGAGGGGCTACAATGAGCAGTTCTTC. This gives the protein CASSPRGYNEQFF.

The rearrangement links TRBV5-1 to TRBJ2-6, with 7 bases fitting TRBD1. The V gene's germline CDR1 is SGHRS and CDR2 YFSETQ. V was pared by 4 bases and J by 0 bases, with 7 bases of the junction left unmatched. The CDR3 has 17 amino acids. Here the CDR3 DNA reads TGCGCCAGCAGCCCGGGACAGCCATCCTCTGGGGCCAACGTCCTGACTTTC. It translates to CASSPGQPSSGANVLTF.

The chain combines TRBV2 with TRBJ2-1, with D maybe TRBD2 (5 bases). Trimming stripped 1 base from V and 10 bases from J, with 17 bases between. The CDR3 runs to 15 residues. The germline V gene has CDR1 SNHLY and CDR2 FYNNEI. This chain's CDR3 is CASSEGPTTRAEQFF. The CDR3 DNA is TGTGCCAGCAGTGAAGGACCGACCACGAGGGCCGAGCAGTTCTTC.

The chain combines TRBV4-2 with TRBJ2-7; 8 bases are shared with TRBD2. The CDR3 contains 15 residues. Germline V gene lookup returns CDR1 LGHNA and CDR2 YNFKEQ. The V and J ends lost 0 bases and 9 bases, in that order; junction bases with no gene match: 10. CDR3 DNA: TGTGCCAGCAGCCAAGAGGGAGCGGGAGAGTTGGGGCAGTACTTC. Translation: CASSQEGAGELGQYF.

The rearrangement joins TRBV5-6 to TRBJ2-1, with 11 bases aligning to TRBD1. This CDR3 has 17 amino acids. Germline V gene lookup returns CDR1 SGHDT and CDR2 YYEEEE. V lost 2 bases to trimming and J lost 5 bases; unmatched junction nucleotides: 9. CDR3 protein: CASSFLDRGLHNNEQFF. CDR3 nucleotides: TGTGCCAGCAGCTTCCTGGACAGGGGGCTACATAACAATGAGCAGTTCTTC. The whole variable domain, filled in from reference TRBV5-6 and TRBJ2-1, reads DAGVTQSPTHLIKTRGQQVTLRCSPKSGHDTVSWYQQALGQGPQFIFQYYEEEERQRGNFPDRFSGHQFPNYSSELNVNALLLGDSALYLCASSFLDRGLHNNEQFFGPGTRLTVL.

The genes are TRBV19 and TRBJ1-5; D is possibly TRBD1 (6 bases). The germline V gene has CDR1 LNHDA and CDR2 SQIVND (reference sequence). This CDR3 is built from 13 residues. The V end lost 9 bases, the J end lost 6 bases, and 15 bases lay between the germline ends. CDR3 DNA: TGTGCCAGCCAAGACAGGACCCCTCAGCCCCAGCATTTT. Its protein product is CASQDRTPQPQHF.

The DNA of the CDR3 is TGTGCCAGCAGCTTAGGACAGGGAAATTCACCCCTCCACTTT. Residues: CASSLGQGNSPLHF. The genes are TRBV11-2 and TRBJ1-6; 7 bases match TRBD1. Unmatched junction bases numbered 1, after V lost 1 base and J lost 7 bases. The CDR3 is made up of 14 amino acids. Germline values: CDR1 SGHAT, CDR2 FQNNGV.

The rearrangement joins TRBV5-6 to TRBJ1-1; 7 bases agree with TRBD1. Per the germline V gene, CDR1 is SGHDT and CDR2 is YYEEEE. The ends lost 2 bases at V and 7 bases at J; junction bases unmatched: 5. This CDR3 is 13 amino acids long. The CDR3 reads CASSFSGTDEAFF. The CDR3 bases are TGTGCCAGCAGCTTCTCCGGGACAGATGAAGCTTTCTTT.

This chain joins TRBV4-1 and TRBJ1-6; D remains ambiguous. Germline V gene data show CDR1 as MGHRA and CDR2 as YSYEKL. CDR3 size: 16 residues. V lost 0 bases, J lost 11 bases, and 17 bases lay in between. Here the CDR3 DNA reads TGCGCCAGCAGCCAAGATACGAGCCTACTTTCGACACCCCTCCACTTT. As protein: CASSQDTSLLSTPLHF.

The rearrangement joins TRBV5-1 to TRBJ1-1; perhaps TRBD1 as D (5 bases). Per germline, CDR1 SGHRS and CDR2 YFSETQ. The CDR3 spans 15 residues. V was trimmed by 4 bases and J by 3 bases, leaving 16 bases between them. The CDR3 region has the DNA TGCGCCAGCAGCGGGACTTGGGCCAGGGACACTGAAGCTTTCTTT. Its translation is CASSGTWARDTEAFF. Together with reference TRBV5-1 and TRBJ1-1, the CDR3 gives the full variable domain: KAGVTQTPRYLIKTRGQQVTLSCSPISGHRSVSWYQQTPGQGLQFLFEYFSETQRNKGNFPGRFSGRQFSNSRSEMNVSTLELGDSALYLCASSGTWARDTEAFFGQGTRLTVV.

The chain recombines TRBV6-5 with TRBJ1-5; no firm D call. The germline gives CDR1 MNHEY, CDR2 SVGAGI. The CDR3 contains 13 residues. V was clipped by 10 bases and J by 3 bases, with 13 bases between them. The CDR3 protein is CATGLEDNQPQHF. CDR3 coding DNA: TGTGCCACTGGCCTAGAAGACAATCAGCCCCAGCATTTT.